This T cell receptor beta chain came from a study of blood T cell repertoires in COVID-19. Study information: Samples representing acute and convalescent COVID-19 were sourced from the United States, Italy and Spain. Sources were T cells, B-cell-depleted T cells, or PBMCs; the material itself was cDNA or gDNA.

Per the study methods: Researchers report that nucleated cell counts were estimated from reference gene primer amplification. Sequenced by immunoSEQ multiplex PCR; TCRdb stores in-frame clones only, minus some. V, J and clone size derive from that table, while D and trimming were established from the DNA sequence. The sample gives about 65,000 clones, roughly 92% of which show up once; about 2.6% is in the top ten. Trimming took 7 bases from V and 8 from J, leaving 12 bases between them. Germline-derived CDR1 and CDR2 are MNHEY and SVGAGI. The CDR3 is 12 amino acids. This receptor was obtained from a man between 65 and 79 years old with active COVID-19. This sequence joins TRBV6-5 and TRBJ2-1; a possible D gene is TRBD1 (5 bases). Input material: peripheral blood. The CDR3 coding sequence is TGTGCCAGCACCAGGGTTGGGGATGAGCAGTTCTTC. Translating it yields CASTRVGDEQFF.